This TCR beta chain originates from a study of blood T cell repertoires in COVID-19. Study in general: The United States, Italy and Spain provided the acute and convalescent COVID-19 samples. Sources were T cells, B-cell-depleted T cells, or PBMCs; the material itself was cDNA or gDNA.

The V and J ends lost 1 base and 8 bases respectively, with 13 bases between them. This CDR3 contains 14 residues. Germline V gene sequence: CDR1 SGHRS, CDR2 YFSETQ. In the original processing: Nucleated cell number was recorded as an estimate derived from reference gene primer amplification. Repertoires were generated with immunoSEQ multiplex PCR, while TCRdb's copy carries only in-frame clones and drops some. From that table come the V and J calls and clone size; the DNA was used to work out D and trimming. The top ten hold approximately 6.1% of the sample, which has some 200,000 clones, approximately 84% seen once.

The chain couples TRBV5-1 to TRBJ2-1, with D possibly matching TRBD1 (5 bases). This TCR came from an elderly man with acute or convalescent COVID-19. The sample taken for sequencing was peripheral blood. DNA for the CDR3: TGCGCCAGCAGCTTGAGGCCAGGGCCGGATGAGCAGTTCTTC. Translation: CASSLRPGPDEQFF.